This T cell receptor beta chain was retrieved from a study of beta chain features in type 1 diabetes. The germline V gene encodes CDR1 SEHNR and CDR2 FQNEAQ (reference sequence). V was shortened by 4 bases and J by 5 bases, with 15 bases between the two germline ends. CDR3 length: 14 residues. The entirety of the isolated RNA underwent reverse transcription, so expressed TCRB transcripts were sequenced. Libraries were prepared by immunoSEQ multiplex PCR; TCRdb keeps only in-frame clonotypes and omits some of them. This sample has some 900,000 clones, with roughly 16% found just once. A note on this clone: Its specificity is unknown.

The study, taken as a whole, reports: The study found that naive, central memory and Treg TCRB repertoires appeared more similar in patients than in healthy donors.

The V and J genes are TRBV7-9 and TRBJ2-7; D uncertain. The sequencing input was naive CD4+ T cells from blood. This TCR came from a woman younger than 35 in good health. As DNA, the CDR3 is TGTGCCAGCAGCTCGTGGGGTGGGGTGCACGAGCAGTACTTC. Its translation is CASSSWGGVHEQYF.